The clone carrying this T cell receptor beta chain came up a few times. Other autoimmune disease, uncontrolled infection, pregnancy and lactation led to exclusion. The sample is drawn from a study of Graves' ophthalmopathy and Graves' hyperthyroidism. This CDR3 contains 15 residues. Trimming took 7 bases from V and 7 from J; bases not matched to a gene: 14. Per germline, CDR1 SGDLS and CDR2 YYNGEE. Amplification of TCR beta CDR3 regions used RNA transcripts. In the first round, RT-PCR was carried out with HTBI primers, and a multiplex PCR formed the second round. TCRdb redid the calling of the multiplex PCR reads with MiXCR, one entry per CDR3 protein. Of 900,000 to 1,200,000 distinct CDR3 sequences listed, about two fifths are singletons.

The sequenced sample consisted of peripheral blood or thyroid tissue (not recorded which). The chain carries TRBV9 and TRBJ1-2, with 9 positions matching TRBD1. This receptor was identified in an adult man with Graves' hyperthyroidism. Written as DNA, the CDR3 is TGTGCCAGCCAAAAAAGCACAGGGGGCATCGGTGGCTACACCTTC. This translates into CASQKSTGGIGGYTF.